This T cell receptor (beta chain) was documented in a study of spatial heterogeneity in lung cancer (dated by TCRdb to 2018 to 2020). In terms of the full investigation: Beta-chain transcripts were consistently detected in greater numbers than alpha-chain transcripts, which likely reflects a higher abundance of beta-chain transcripts. Both alpha and beta chains were TCR-sequenced in approximately 200 tumor regions, 64 matched nontumor lung samples and more than 50 PBMC samples obtained at surgery. The study linked features of the TCR repertoire to counts of nonsynonymous mutations, which were determined by whole-exome sequencing of tumor tissue. In non-small cell lung cancer, the study made a quantitative comparison of TCR alpha and beta repertoires among multiple tumor regions, matched nontumor lung and blood. In the raw uncorrected reads, each unique combination of TCR and UMI appeared more than ten times on average. In tumor regions, TCR transcript counts showed a strong correlation with a T cell transcriptional module score derived from matched bulk RNA-seq. Broader findings and caveats from the paper: The number of expanded intratumoral alpha and beta TCRs correlated with the tumor nonsynonymous mutation count. Additional single-cell paired TCR alpha and beta sequencing was considered necessary to confirm, at a functional level, the hypothesis that regional TCRs recognize regional mutations. TCR-seq coverage of tumor T cells was estimated at only roughly 7.7% for alpha chains and more than 11% for beta chains. Counts of ubiquitous and regional expanded TCRs were found to correlate with counts of ubiquitous and regional nonsynonymous mutations, respectively.

Per the publication, the time point label means: sample taken at primary tumor resection. Samples were obtained from approximately 77 patients with early-stage, untreated non-small cell lung cancer from the lung TRACERx cohort. For TCR sequencing, whole RNA was extracted from tumor and nontumor lung tissue, or from cryopreserved PBMC samples, and no cell sorting was done. Only patients with enough RNA available from two or more tumor regions were chosen for TCR sequencing. A lung pathologist reviewed the tumor and adjacent nontumor lung specimens before the specimens were selected. With regard to this clonotype: Its antigen remains unidentified. The sample holds no much larger clone one base away, and base qualities are not on file.

The library was produced with 5' RACE. TCRdb records NextSeq 500 as the sequencer. The TCR library protocol attached a unique molecular identifier to each TCR cDNA molecule to allow correction of PCR and sequencing errors. On the authors' methods: TCR identification, UMI-based error correction and CDR3 extraction were all carried out with Decombinator tools. Expanded TCRs were defined as those above a frequency of 2 per 1,000, corresponding to the top 1% of the tumor frequency distribution. Expanded tumor TCRs were classed as regional if statistically deemed absent (corrected P<0.05) from at least one tumor region, otherwise ubiquitous. Rényi diversity was computed with the R vegan package after subsampling each repertoire 100 times to 5,000 TCRs. To build CDR3 similarity networks, amino acid triplet string-kernel similarity was used, and CDR3s were connected when their pairwise similarity was above 0.82. The public reads were reprocessed in TCRdb via fastp at Q25 and MiXCR, keeping in-frame beta chains. Entries that share a CDR3 protein sequence are merged under the most common genes and DNA. The V and J calls follow TCRdb's processing rather than the paper's. The sample table holds 23,000 or so distinct CDR3 sequences, of which about 6.8% were seen once. Over 9% of the sample comes from the top ten.

V lost 1 base and J lost 2 bases; the stretch between them is 15 bases long. Counted from cysteine to phenylalanine, this CDR3 has 16 amino acids. Only the CDR3 part of the read is kept: 48 bases, read in frame from the first base. The germline V gene yields MNHNS for CDR1 and SASEGT for CDR2. Rearrangement joined TRBV6-1 to TRBJ2-7; TRBD2 is a weak D gene call, 6 bases matching. The starting material was lung tumor tissue, obtained at surgery. The sequence was obtained from a male donor with early-stage non-small cell lung cancer. The CDR3 protein: CASSEVGLLGTYEQYF. The DNA sequence is given as TGTGCCAGCAGTGAAGTGGGACTCCTTGGGACCTACGAGCAGTACTTC.